Listed below are T cell receptor beta chains from one sample, sequenced in a study of PD-1 blockade in mismatch repair-deficient tumors. Repertoires were generated with immunoSEQ multiplex PCR, while TCRdb's copy carries only in-frame clones and drops some. The sample lists roughly 130,000 clones; almost 90% were seen once. The input for sequencing was peripheral blood, taken 70 to 72 weeks after starting pembrolizumab. Receptors were obtained from an adult with mismatch repair-deficient cancer. CDR3s include the opening cysteine and the closing phenylalanine or tryptophan. A D gene is named only where the DNA matches it firmly. The size of a clone is reported for some rows only, either as once, few or many, or as a class for expanded clones.

>TRBV19|TRBD2|TRBJ2-2|NA
TGTGCCAGTAGTTTAAGCGGGGCGGGGACCGGGGAGCTGTTTTTT
CASSLSGAGTGELFF
>TRBV25-1|NA|TRBJ2-5|NA
TGTGCCAGCAGTGAAACAGCTAAAGAGACCCAGTACTTC
CASSETAKETQYF
>TRBV7-9|NA|TRBJ2-5|once
TGTGCCAGCAGCTTATTAGGGATGGAAGAGACCCAGTACTTC
CASSLLGMEETQYF
>TRBV4-3|NA|TRBJ1-1|NA
TGCGCCAGCAGCCAAGGGTTGTTCCACACTGAAGCTTTCTTT
CASSQGLFHTEAFF
>TRBV6-4|TRBD1|TRBJ1-5|once
TGTGCCAGCAGTGCCGTAAGGACAGGGAGCAATCAGCCCCAGCATTTT
CASSAVRTGSNQPQHF
>TRBV29-1|NA|TRBJ2-1|NA
TGCAGCGTTGAGAGACAGATTGAGGACAATGAGCAGTTCTTC
CSVERQIEDNEQFF
>TRBV9|NA|TRBJ1-5|few
TGTGCCAGCAGCGTAGGGGACTTTCAGCCCCAGCATTTT
CASSVGDFQPQHF
>TRBV27|TRBD1|TRBJ2-5|NA
TGTGCCAGCAGTTTCATCAAGGGACAGGGGATAGAGAGGACCCAGTACTTC
CASSFIKGQGIERTQYF
>TRBV5-1|NA|TRBJ1-1|NA
TGCGCCAGCAGCTTGAAGGGCTCCACTGAAGCTTTCTTT
CASSLKGSTEAFF
>TRBV1|NA|TRBJ1-4|NA
TGCACCAGCAGCCCAAAGCGGGACACTGATGAAAAACTGTTTTTT
CTSSPKRDTDEKLFF
>TRBV10-2|NA|TRBJ2-7|NA
TGCGCCAGCAGTCTGGACAGCTTCAGCTACGAGCAGTACTTC
CASSLDSFSYEQYF
>TRBV10-3|NA|TRBJ1-1|NA
TGTGCCATCAGTGAGAAAACACCTACTGAAGCTTTCTTT
CAISEKTPTEAFF
>TRBV6-5|TRBD2|TRBJ2-2|NA
TGTGCCAGCAGTTACTTCGGGAGGCCGAACACCGGGGAGCTGTTTTTT
CASSYFGRPNTGELFF